These 10 T cell receptor beta chains were all obtained from the same sample, sequenced in a study of blood T cell repertoires in COVID-19. Assay: immunoSEQ multiplex PCR; the TCRdb copy retains only in-frame clones and omits some. Of almost 350,000 clones detected, about nine tenths appear once; the ten largest clones hold around 0.92%. Sequencing used PBMCs or T cells enriched from blood (not recorded which). These receptor sequences come from a woman aged 25 to 39 who had been exposed to COVID-19.

The chain combines TRBV5-4 with TRBJ2-5; a possible D gene is TRBD1 (5 bases). The CDR3 extends over 16 amino acids. Germline CDR1 SGHNT, CDR2 YYREEE (reference sequence). The V end was cut by 0 bases, the J end by 2 bases, with 14 bases between. The CDR3 here is CASSLETVSQQETQYF. The CDR3 DNA sequence: TGTGCCAGCAGCTTGGAGACAGTTAGCCAACAAGAGACCCAGTACTTC.

V usage is TRBV28 and J usage is TRBJ2-1; 13 bases are a match to TRBD2. J lost 3 bases, V lost 4 bases, and 6 bases had no gene match. This CDR3 comprises 17 residues. Germline CDR1 MDHEN, CDR2 SYDVKM. CDR3 sequence reads: CASSSWTSGSFYNEQFF. The CDR3 DNA follows: TGTGCCAGCAGTTCCTGGACTAGCGGGAGCTTCTACAATGAGCAGTTCTTC.

This chain joins TRBV28 and TRBJ2-5, with TRBD1 as a possible D gene (6 bases). Trimming removed 7 bases at V and 1 base at J, with 10 bases between. Germline V gene data show CDR1 as MDHEN and CDR2 as SYDVKM. This CDR3 contains 13 residues. The CDR3, as DNA: TGTGCCAGCACTCGGACAGTCCAAGAGACCCAGTACTTC. It is translated as CASTRTVQETQYF.

The rearrangement uses TRBV13 and TRBJ2-4; possibly TRBD2 for D (5 bases). The V end was cut by 2 bases, the J end by 2 bases, with 13 bases between. The germline V gene has CDR1 PRHDT and CDR2 FYEKMQ (reference sequence). The CDR3 is made up of 16 amino acids. The DNA for the CDR3 is TGTGCCAGCAGCTTAAGCCGAGGGTTAACCAAAAACATTCAGTACTTC. Amino acid sequence: CASSLSRGLTKNIQYF. Full variable domain (rest looked up from reference TRBV13 and TRBJ2-4): AAGVIQSPRHLIKEKRETATLKCYPIPRHDTVYWYQQGPGQDPQFLISFYEKMQSDKGSIPDRFSAQQFSDYHSELNMSSLELGDSALYFCASSLSRGLTKNIQYFGAGTRLSVL.

This clone has only one observation. The chain combines TRBV10-3 with TRBJ2-7; D might be TRBD1 (6 bases). CDR1 and CDR2 (germline): ENHRY, SYGVKD. This CDR3 has 16 amino acids. The ends were cut back, 1 base at V and 5 bases at J, with 18 bases in the middle. The CDR3 sequence: CAISELNYRVGDEQYF. DNA for the CDR3: TGTGCCATCAGTGAGTTAAACTACAGGGTAGGGGACGAGCAGTACTTC.

This clone was found once. This sequence joins TRBV18 and TRBJ2-7, with 9 nucleotides matching TRBD1. V lost 3 bases and J lost 7; bases outside the gene matches: 7. This CDR3 has 14 amino acids. The germline CDR1 and CDR2 sequences are KGHSH and LQKENI. CDR3 nucleotide sequence: TGTGCCAGCTCACCGAGACAGGGGGGTGGGGAGCAGTACTTC. Its protein is CASSPRQGGGEQYF.

The CDR3 region has the DNA TGTGCAAGTCGCTTAGGGGGACTTATCGAGACCCAGTACTTC. Protein sequence: CASRLGGLIETQYF. The chain links TRBV12-2 to TRBJ2-5; TRBD2, the D gene given by the table, was not confirmed from the DNA. TRBV12-2 is designated a pseudogene. The CDR3 runs 14 residues.

The rearrangement joins TRBV19 to TRBJ1-2; D unresolved. Germline CDR1 reads LNHDA; CDR2 reads SQIVND (reference sequence). Between the trimmed V and J ends, which lost 3 bases and 4 bases, there was a span of 15 bases. The CDR3 loop spans 15 amino acids. The CDR3 is CASSIGLKLFYGYTF. DNA of the CDR3: TGTGCCAGTAGTATCGGACTCAAACTCTTCTATGGCTACACCTTC.

The chain recombines TRBV7-9 with TRBJ1-1, with D possibly TRBD1 on 5 matching bases. Germline assignment: CDR1 SEHNR and CDR2 FQNEAQ (reference sequence). V gave up 5 bases and J gave up 2 bases, with 12 bases separating them. The CDR3 runs to 14 residues. CDR3 nucleotides: TGTGCCAGCAGCCCCCCGGGGGAAAACACTGAAGCTTTCTTT. Translated: CASSPPGENTEAFF. The full variable domain, completed using reference TRBV7-9 and TRBJ1-1, is DTGVSQNPRHKITKRGQNVTFRCDPISEHNRLYWYRQTLGQGPEFLTYFQNEAQLEKSRLLSDRFSAERPKGSFSTLEIQRTEQGDSAMYLCASSPPGENTEAFFGQGTRLTVV.

The chain combines TRBV6-1 with TRBJ2-2; 12 nucleotides agree with TRBD1. J was trimmed by 5 bases and V by 4 bases; bases with no gene match: 11. This CDR3 contains 18 residues. CDR1 and CDR2 (germline): MNHNS, SASEGT. CDR3 DNA: TGTGCCAGCAGTGGGGACAGGGGGCCCCCGGGTATAACCGGGGAGCTGTTTTTT. This encodes CASSGDRGPPGITGELFF.